This T cell receptor beta chain is drawn from a study of response to subunit inactivated influenza vaccine (dated by TCRdb to between 2018 and 2020). Context from the whole study: Deep quantitative T cell receptor repertoire profiling was used in the study to track responses to a trivalent subunit inactivated influenza vaccine. The full study reports these points: It was suggested by the authors that each seasonal influenza vaccination may recruit only a limited number of new T cells.

V is reduced by 8 bases and J by 8 bases, leaving a spacing of 16 bases between them. The CDR3 sequence holds 12 residues, the cysteine and phenylalanine included. Here the CDR3 DNA is all that survives: 36 bases in frame from base 1. Via the germline V gene (reference sequence), CDR1 is DFQATT and CDR2 SNEGSKA. Library construction relied on RT-PCR. Data came from an Illumina HiSeq 2500. TCRdb handled the public reads itself, with Q25 trimming in fastp and clone calling in MiXCR, and kept productive beta chains. Under each unique CDR3 protein, matching rows form one entry showing the most common genes and DNA. Present in this sample are about 650,000 distinct CDR3 sequences, less than 20% of which were seen just once. Together, the top ten hold approximately 10% of the sample. This clonotype was recorded at least ten times. What this receptor recognizes is not known. Base qualities are missing; no much larger clone stands one base away.

The chain is assembled from TRBV20-1 and TRBJ1-5, with TRBD1 tentatively as D gene (5 bases match). The clonotype was recovered from a man aged 45-60 years who received an inactivated influenza vaccine. Donor details come from another sample of the same person, matched by shared clones. The sequencing here drew on PBMCs from blood, taken 11 to 12 days after vaccination. Here is the DNA: TGCAGTACTCGGAGCCTCAGGGAGCCCCAGCATTTT. It translates as CSTRSLREPQHF.